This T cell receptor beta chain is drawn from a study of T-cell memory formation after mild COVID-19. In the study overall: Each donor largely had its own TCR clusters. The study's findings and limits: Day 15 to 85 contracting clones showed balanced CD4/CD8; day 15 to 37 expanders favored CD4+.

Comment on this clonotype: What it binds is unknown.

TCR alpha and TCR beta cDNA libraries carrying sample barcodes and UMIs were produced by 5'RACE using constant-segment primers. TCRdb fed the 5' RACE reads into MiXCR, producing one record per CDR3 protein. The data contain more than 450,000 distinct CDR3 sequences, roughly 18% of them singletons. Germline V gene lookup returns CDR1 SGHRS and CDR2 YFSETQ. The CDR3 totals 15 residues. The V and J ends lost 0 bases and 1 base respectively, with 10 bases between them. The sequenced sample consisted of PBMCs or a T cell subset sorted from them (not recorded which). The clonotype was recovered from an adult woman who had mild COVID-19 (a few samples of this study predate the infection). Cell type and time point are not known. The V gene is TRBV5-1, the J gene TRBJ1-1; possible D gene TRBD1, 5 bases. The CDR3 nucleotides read TGCGCCAGCAGCTTGGCCCCGGGGGGGAACACTGAAGCTTTCTTT. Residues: CASSLAPGGNTEAFF.